The 28 T cell receptor beta chains below were found in one sample sequenced in a study of cytomegalovirus exposure and HLA in healthy donors. The PCR ran on 60 Vbeta and 13 Jbeta primers. Sequenced by immunoSEQ multiplex PCR; TCRdb stores in-frame clones only, minus some. The data hold approximately 190,000 clones, with 75% to 90% observed a single time. Source material: PBMCs. These receptors all come from a middle-aged man in good health and CMV-seropositive.

CDR3: CASSFTGGGEQFF. CDR3 DNA sequence: TGTGCCAGCAGCTTCACAGGGGGCGGTGAGCAGTTCTTC. The gene calls are TRBV13 and TRBJ2-1, with 9 bases matching TRBD1. The V segment lost 3 bases and the J segment 9 bases; nucleotides outside the gene matches: 3. The CDR3 loop spans 13 amino acids. Germline assignment: CDR1 PRHDT and CDR2 FYEKMQ (reference sequence).

The DNA for the CDR3 is TGTGCCAGCAGCTTAGTGCGGGAGCCCTACAATGAGCAGTTCTTC. Protein sequence: CASSLVREPYNEQFF. V is TRBV7-9 and J is TRBJ2-1; 7 nucleotides align to TRBD2. The V gene end was trimmed by 1 base and the J gene end by 2 bases; junction bases not matched to a gene: 2. Germline V gene sequence: CDR1 SEHNR, CDR2 FQNEAQ (reference sequence). The CDR3 runs to 15 residues.

This clone was seen a few times. The gene calls are TRBV19 and TRBJ1-2; D is perhaps TRBD1 (5 bases). Deletions cut 1 base from V and 10 bases from J, with 19 bases between. The CDR3 covers 15 residues. From germline, CDR1 is LNHDA and CDR2 SQIVND (reference sequence). The CDR3: CASSIGGVSLADYTF. The DNA for the CDR3 is TGTGCCAGTAGTATAGGGGGCGTCTCCTTGGCGGACTACACCTTC.

The rearrangement uses TRBV27 and TRBJ2-5, with D possibly being TRBD2 (6 bases). Germline assignment: CDR1 MNHEY and CDR2 SMNVEV (reference sequence). The CDR3 runs to 14 residues. V dropped 4 bases and J dropped 1 base, with 10 bases sitting between them. Here the CDR3 DNA reads TGTGCCAGCAGTTACGGGAGAACCCAAGAGACCCAGTACTTC. Translation gives CASSYGRTQETQYF.

The chain links TRBV5-1 to TRBJ1-6; 7 bases fit TRBD1. The CDR3 extends over 14 amino acids. Per the germline V gene, CDR1 is SGHRS and CDR2 is YFSETQ. V dropped 0 bases and J dropped 8; count of bases not matched to a gene: 2. The CDR3: CASSLGGGDSPLHF. In nucleotides, the CDR3 is TGCGCCAGCAGCTTGGGAGGGGGCGATTCACCCCTCCACTTT.

The chain recombines TRBV25-1 with TRBJ2-2; 8 bases are a match to TRBD1. Germline CDR1 is MGHDK and CDR2 is SYGVNS. V shed 3 bases and J 1 base; nucleotides not matched to a gene: 7. The length of the CDR3 is 17 residues. CDR3: CASSDRGGTGNTGELFF. CDR3 nucleotides: TGTGCCAGCAGTGACCGGGGCGGGACAGGGAACACCGGGGAGCTGTTTTTT.

The gene calls are TRBV27 and TRBJ2-3; maybe TRBD2 (5 bases). Trimming took off 6 bases at V and 6 bases at J, with 13 bases between the two ends. Germline CDR1 MNHEY, CDR2 SMNVEV (reference sequence). The length of the CDR3 is 13 residues. The CDR3 loop is CASSGLGRDTQYF. For the CDR3, the DNA is TGTGCCAGCAGCGGACTGGGTCGGGATACGCAGTATTTT.

The chain employs TRBV6-1 and TRBJ2-5; 7 bases map to TRBD1. This CDR3 contains 16 residues. Germline-derived CDR1 and CDR2 are MNHNS and SASEGT. Trimming removed 4 bases from V and 4 bases from J; junction bases left unmatched: 12. CDR3 sequence (DNA): TGTGCCAGCAGTGGAACGGACAGGCGCTTCCTAGAGACCCAGTACTTC. This encodes CASSGTDRRFLETQYF.

This chain uses TRBV11-3 with TRBJ2-7; D gene ambiguous. Germline CDR1 reads SGHNT; CDR2 reads YENEEA. CDR3 size: 11 residues. Trimming took 5 bases from V and 7 from J, leaving 9 bases between them. The CDR3 loop reads CASSADTEQYF. CDR3 in DNA: TGTGCCAGCAGCGCCGACACAGAGCAGTACTTC.

The chain recombines TRBV5-5 with TRBJ2-5; TRBD2 might be the D (7 bases). The CDR3 has 12 residues. Trimming took off 4 bases at V and 11 bases at J, with 15 bases between the two ends. Germline CDR1 and CDR2: SGHKS and YYEKEE (reference sequence). The CDR3 region has the DNA TGTGCCAGCAGCCCAACAGGGAGGGAGCAGTACTTC. Its protein is CASSPTGREQYF.

The chain is built from TRBV7-9 and TRBJ2-7; 8 nucleotides line up with TRBD2. The CDR3 contains 19 residues. The junction had 17 bases not matched to a gene; V was cut back by 1 base and J by 3 bases. Looked up from germline, CDR1 is SEHNR and CDR2 is FQNEAQ (reference sequence). The CDR3 DNA reads as TGTGCCAGCAGCTTAGGGCATCCCCTTCCGGCGGGGGGTTTCTACGAGCAGTACTTC. It is translated as CASSLGHPLPAGGFYEQYF.

CDR3 in amino acids: CAWRGGPRSSYEQYF. The DNA for the CDR3 is TGTGCCTGGAGGGGGGGACCGAGGAGCTCCTACGAGCAGTACTTC. V usage is TRBV30 and J usage is TRBJ2-7; D is perhaps TRBD2 (6 bases). The germline CDR1 and CDR2 sequences are GTSNPN and SVGIG (reference sequence). V was clipped by 3 bases and J by 0 bases, with 15 bases between them. The CDR3 is 15 residues long.

J is TRBJ2-3 and V is TRBV15; a possible D gene is TRBD1 (5 bases). Germline CDR1 reads LNHNV; CDR2 reads YYDKDF (reference sequence). This CDR3 is built from 15 residues. V lost 6 bases, J lost 0 bases, and 13 bases lay in between. CDR3: CATSSRDSSTDTQYF. The CDR3 DNA follows: TGTGCCACCAGTTCCCGAGACAGCAGCACAGATACGCAGTATTTT. Full variable domain (outside the CDR3, taken from reference TRBV15 and TRBJ2-3): DAMVIQNPRYQVTQFGKPVTLSCSQTLNHNVMYWYQQKSSQAPKLLFHYYDKDFNNEADTPDNFQSRRPNTSFCFLDIRSPGLGDTAMYLCATSSRDSSTDTQYFGPGTRLTVL.

The V gene is TRBV7-8, the J gene TRBJ2-2; 10 positions match TRBD1. CDR3 length: 16 residues. The germline gives CDR1 SGHVS, CDR2 FQNEAQ. Trimming at V came to 5 bases and at J to 4 bases, leaving 7 bases not matched to a gene. The CDR3 DNA sequence: TGTGCCAGCAGCCCCAGGGACAGGGGCCGCACCGGGGAGCTGTTTTTT. Protein product: CASSPRDRGRTGELFF. The entire variable domain, with the rest obtained from reference TRBV7-8 and TRBJ2-2, is as follows: GAGVSQSPRYKVAKRGQDVALRCDPISGHVSLFWYQQALGQGPEFLTYFQNEAQLDKSGLPSDRFFAERPEGSVSTLKIQRTQQEDSAVYLCASSPRDRGRTGELFFGEGSRLTVL.

This clone occurred once. The chain links TRBV5-4 to TRBJ1-4; TRBD1 matches 10 bases. Germline-derived CDR1 and CDR2 are SGHNT and YYREEE (reference sequence). Trimming at V came to 2 bases and at J to 8 bases, leaving 6 bases not matched to a gene. The CDR3 has 15 amino acids. The CDR3 region is CASSFRQGAGEKLFF. The CDR3 DNA sequence: TGTGCCAGCAGCTTTCGACAGGGGGCTGGAGAAAAACTGTTTTTT.

This clone was observed once. This sequence joins TRBV18 and TRBJ2-7; the match to TRBD1 covers 9 bases. The CDR3 is 15 amino acids. Germline CDR1 reads KGHSH; CDR2 reads LQKENI. V lost 3 bases, J lost 2 bases, and 5 bases stayed unmatched. CDR3 DNA sequence: TGTGCCAGCTCACCGAGACAGGGGGACCCCTACGAGCAGTACTTC. This encodes CASSPRQGDPYEQYF.

This clone was seen only a few times. The rearrangement joins TRBV7-2 to TRBJ1-2; 7 nucleotides agree with TRBD1. Unmatched junction bases numbered 5, after V lost 2 bases and J lost 8 bases. The CDR3 length is 13 residues. Germline CDR1 and CDR2: SGHTA and FQGNSA. CDR3 bases: TGTGCCAGCAGCTTAACGCAGGGGGGAGGCTACACCTTC. Amino acids: CASSLTQGGGYTF.

The chain carries TRBV15 and TRBJ2-3; 9 positions match TRBD1. Trimming removed 10 bases from V and 4 bases from J; junction bases left unmatched: 3. There are 12 residues in the CDR3. CDR1 is LNHNV and CDR2 is YYDKDF in the germline V gene (reference sequence). The CDR3 is CASRQGADTQYF. CDR3 DNA: TGTGCCAGCCGACAGGGGGCAGATACGCAGTATTTT.

This chain joins TRBV29-1 and TRBJ2-7, with 11 bases lining up with TRBD1. V was clipped by 7 bases and J by 5 bases; unmatched bases: 10. The germline V gene encodes CDR1 SQVTM and CDR2 ANQGSEA. CDR3 size: 14 residues. CDR3 nucleotides: TGCAGCGGTAGCGGCGGGACAGGGGGTGACGAGCAGTACTTC. This codes for CSGSGGTGGDEQYF.

In this sample, this clone turned up a few times. V and J are TRBV28 and TRBJ2-6, with D possibly matching TRBD1 (6 bases). CDR3 length equals 16 residues. Looked up from germline, CDR1 is MDHEN and CDR2 is SYDVKM. Trimming took 4 bases from V and 2 from J, leaving 12 bases between them. CDR3 nucleotides: TGTGCCAGCAGTTCCAGGGGTGTGACTGGGGCCAACGTCCTGACTTTC. Translated: CASSSRGVTGANVLTF.

This clone has just a few counts. The chain links TRBV9 to TRBJ1-2, with TRBD1 as a possible D gene (5 bases). The germline V gene has CDR1 SGDLS and CDR2 YYNGEE. The CDR3 runs to 13 residues. The V gene lost 2 bases and the J gene lost 4 bases, with 9 bases spanning the gap. Here the CDR3 DNA reads TGTGCCAGCAGCGTCCAGGGCTCCTATGGCTACACCTTC. Its translation is CASSVQGSYGYTF.

The V call is TRBV7-8, the J call TRBJ1-1; D not resolved. Looked up from germline, CDR1 is SGHVS and CDR2 is FQNEAQ. The CDR3 totals 13 residues. Trimming removed 3 bases at V and 6 bases at J, with 11 bases between. CDR3 sequence reads: CASSFQEWAEAFF. Here the CDR3 DNA reads TGTGCCAGCAGCTTTCAGGAATGGGCTGAAGCTTTCTTT.

This chain uses TRBV7-2 with TRBJ2-7; D is possibly TRBD1 (5 bases). With 5 bases removed from V and 7 bases from J, the gap between germline ends came to 18 bases. The CDR3 is made up of 14 amino acids. Germline V gene sequence: CDR1 SGHTA, CDR2 FQGNSA. The CDR3 DNA is TGTGCCAGCAGCCACCTAGGGGTGCGGTGTGAGCAGTACTTC. Translating gives CASSHLGVRCEQYF.

This chain links TRBV18 with TRBJ2-7; 8 nucleotides line up with TRBD2. Trimming took 1 base from V and 6 from J; bases not matched to a gene: 8. The CDR3 loop spans 15 amino acids. Germline values: CDR1 KGHSH, CDR2 LQKENI. The chain's CDR3 is CASSPQTAGVGEQYF. DNA for the CDR3: TGTGCCAGCTCACCACAAACAGCGGGGGTTGGCGAGCAGTACTTC.

V gene TRBV6-1 combines with J gene TRBJ1-4, with 7 bases fitting TRBD1. Germline CDR1 is MNHNS and CDR2 is SASEGT. J lost 0 bases, V lost 5 bases, and 3 bases had no gene match. This CDR3 region has 15 residues. This CDR3 reads CASSRQGATNEKLFF. The CDR3 DNA sequence: TGTGCCAGCAGTAGACAGGGCGCAACTAATGAAAAACTGTTTTTT.

The chain is built from TRBV4-3 and TRBJ1-5; D is perhaps TRBD1 (5 bases). CDR1 is LGHNA, CDR2 YSLEER, per germline. V was shortened by 0 bases and J by 11 bases, with 14 bases between the two germline ends. CDR3 length: 14 residues. In DNA, the CDR3 is TGCGCCAGCAGCCAAGAACGAGGCTGGGGGGCCCAGCATTTT. This sequence encodes CASSQERGWGAQHF.

This clone was detected a few times. V gene TRBV14 combines with J gene TRBJ1-6, with D hard to call. The CDR3 contains 14 residues. Trimming removed 0 bases at V and 7 bases at J, with 7 bases between. Germline V gene lookup returns CDR1 SGHDN and CDR2 FVKESK. In DNA form, the CDR3 reads TGTGCCAGCAGCCAAGAGGCCAGGAATTCACCCCTCCACTTT. This sequence encodes CASSQEARNSPLHF.

V and J are TRBV6-1 and TRBJ1-1, with D unclear. Per the germline V gene, CDR1 is MNHNS and CDR2 is SASEGT. V dropped 4 bases and J dropped 1 base, with 4 bases sitting between them. CDR3 size: 12 residues. CDR3 DNA sequence: TGTGCCAGCAGTGTTAGGAACACTGAAGCTTTCTTT. This codes for CASSVRNTEAFF.